The next 25 T cell receptor beta chains were all read from a single sample in a study of blood T cell repertoires in COVID-19. Measured with immunoSEQ multiplex PCR; TCRdb has only the in-frame clones, and not every one. This sample has 13,000 or so clones, with around 91% found just once. Specimen: peripheral blood. Source of these receptors: a human donor with active COVID-19. The donor label of this sample is uncertain.

This sequence joins TRBV2 and TRBJ1-3; D is ambiguous. Germline CDR1 and CDR2: SNHLY and FYNNEI. Trimming removed 4 bases at V and 4 bases at J, with 17 bases between. The CDR3 is made up of 16 amino acids. This chain's CDR3 is CASSVVRFCSGNTIYF. CDR3 nucleotides: TGTGCCAGCAGTGTGGTCAGGTTCTGCTCCGGAAACACCATATATTTT.

This chain uses TRBV7-9 with TRBJ2-5; 7 nucleotides agree with TRBD1. V trimming: 5 bases; J trimming: 1 base; junction bases outside the gene matches: 7. Germline V lookup: CDR1 SEHNR, CDR2 FQNEAQ (reference sequence). The CDR3 length is 15 residues. The CDR3 here is CASSQVGQSQETQYF. The CDR3 nucleotides read TGTGCCAGCAGCCAGGTGGGACAGTCCCAAGAGACCCAGTACTTC. Combining the CDR3 with reference TRBV7-9 and TRBJ2-5 gives the whole variable domain DTGVSQNPRHKITKRGQNVTFRCDPISEHNRLYWYRQTLGQGPEFLTYFQNEAQLEKSRLLSDRFSAERPKGSFSTLEIQRTEQGDSAMYLCASSQVGQSQETQYFGPGTRLLVL.

The chain couples TRBV10-3 to TRBJ1-2; D gene unclear. Germline lookup yields CDR1 ENHRY and CDR2 SYGVKD. The V end lost 0 bases, the J end lost 7 bases, and 15 bases lay between the germline ends. The CDR3 sequence is 15 residues long. CDR3 protein: CAISESLGSSGGYTF. The CDR3 nucleotides read TGTGCCATCAGTGAGTCGTTAGGTTCCTCGGGTGGCTACACCTTC.

The rearrangement links TRBV2 to TRBJ2-2; D is perhaps TRBD1 (6 bases). Germline CDR1 and CDR2: SNHLY and FYNNEI. V was shortened by 6 bases and J by 2 bases, with 16 bases between the two germline ends. The CDR3 contains 16 residues. CDR3 DNA: TGTGCCAGCAGGGTGCAGGGGCCCCCAAACACCGGGGAGCTGTTTTTT. Encoded protein: CASRVQGPPNTGELFF.

This sequence joins TRBV7-2 and TRBJ2-7, with 11 bases identical to TRBD2. Trimming at V came to 5 bases and at J to 0 bases, leaving 0 bases not matched to a gene. Germline assignment: CDR1 SGHTA and CDR2 FQGNSA. The CDR3 spans 14 residues. CDR3 sequence: CASSTSGGSYEQYF. CDR3 DNA: TGTGCCAGCAGCACTAGCGGGGGCTCCTACGAGCAGTACTTC.

The CDR3 DNA sequence: TGTGCCAGCAGCTTTTGGTCAGGGGGGACGGAAACTGAAGCTTTCTTT. Its protein is CASSFWSGGTETEAFF. The chain uses TRBV7-9 and TRBJ1-1; TRBD1 agrees at 7 bases. Germline CDR1 and CDR2: SEHNR and FQNEAQ (reference sequence). The CDR3 is 16 residues long. The J segment lost 5 bases and the V segment lost 3 bases, leaving 12 bases of the junction unmatched.

This rearrangement joins TRBV24-1 to TRBJ2-7, with 8 bases that match TRBD2. V shed 3 bases and J 3 bases; nucleotides not matched to a gene: 9. The length of the CDR3 is 16 residues. In germline, CDR1 is KGHDR, CDR2 SFDVKD. CDR3 loop: CATSDNAAGGLYEQYF. CDR3 DNA sequence: TGTGCCACCAGTGATAATGCGGCGGGGGGCCTCTACGAGCAGTACTTC.

V gene TRBV2 combines with J gene TRBJ1-5; D is unresolved. Germline assignment: CDR1 SNHLY and CDR2 FYNNEI. Trimming removed 6 bases at V and 3 bases at J, with 9 bases between. The CDR3 consists of 13 residues. CDR3: CASSREDNQPQHF. CDR3 bases: TGTGCCAGCAGCCGCGAGGACAATCAGCCCCAGCATTTT.

The chain joins TRBV19 to TRBJ2-7; 7 bases are a match to TRBD1. Germline trimming cut 9 bases from V and 2 bases from J; bases unmatched to any gene: 7. The CDR3 covers 13 residues. In germline, CDR1 is LNHDA, CDR2 SQIVND (reference sequence). For the CDR3, the DNA is TGTGCCAGCACAGGGGCGAGGCCCTACGAGCAGTACTTC. It translates to CASTGARPYEQYF.

The chain employs TRBV28 and TRBJ1-5; D may be TRBD1 (6 bases). The V and J ends lost 4 bases and 7 bases respectively, with 11 bases between them. CDR3 length: 13 residues. The germline gives CDR1 MDHEN, CDR2 SYDVKM. The CDR3 coding sequence is TGTGCCAGCAGTTGGGGGCCGGAACAGCCCCAGCATTTT. This sequence encodes CASSWGPEQPQHF. Full variable domain (remainder filled in from reference TRBV28 and TRBJ1-5): DVKVTQSSRYLVKRTGEKVFLECVQDMDHENMFWYRQDPGLGLRLIYFSYDVKMKEKGDIPEGYSVSREKKERFSLILESASTNQTSMYLCASSWGPEQPQHFGDGTRLSIL.

The gene calls are TRBV11-2 and TRBJ2-1; weak D call: TRBD2 (6 bases). V gave up 0 bases and J gave up 10 bases, with 16 bases separating them. Germline V CDR1 and CDR2: SGHAT, FQNNGV. The CDR3 has 15 residues. The CDR3 here is CASSLDWSGFSEQFF. Here the CDR3 DNA reads TGTGCCAGCAGCTTAGATTGGAGCGGGTTCTCGGAGCAGTTCTTC.

This chain connects TRBV11-2 to TRBJ1-1, with 7 bases matching TRBD1. Trimming removed 5 bases from V and 7 bases from J; junction bases left unmatched: 7. Germline CDR1 is SGHAT and CDR2 is FQNNGV. This CDR3 contains 13 residues. This chain's CDR3 is CASSLGQAGEAFF. The DNA for the CDR3 is TGTGCCAGCAGCCTAGGACAGGCCGGTGAAGCTTTCTTT.

V and J are TRBV3-1 (or the pseudogene TRBV3-2) and TRBJ1-3; the D gene is possibly TRBD1 (5 bases). Trimming removed 4 bases from V and 2 bases from J, with 12 bases in between. Germline V CDR1 and CDR2: LGHDT, YNNKEL (reference sequence). The CDR3 extends over 15 amino acids. CDR3 sequence (DNA): TGTGCCAGCAGCCCTCGGGGGAGGGCTGGAAACACCATATATTTT. Translating it yields CASSPRGRAGNTIYF.

The DNA of the CDR3 is TGTGCCAGCAGCCCGACAGGAGCCTATGGCTACACCTTC. Its translation: CASSPTGAYGYTF. The rearrangement uses TRBV27 and TRBJ1-2; D might be TRBD1 (6 bases). V was trimmed by 6 bases and J by 4 bases, leaving 12 bases between them. Per germline, CDR1 MNHEY and CDR2 SMNVEV (reference sequence). This CDR3 has 13 amino acids.

The rearrangement links TRBV2 to TRBJ2-7, with 8 positions matching TRBD2. With 6 bases clipped from V and 4 bases from J, the junction kept 11 bases outside the gene matches. This CDR3 comprises 15 residues. Germline V gene sequence: CDR1 SNHLY, CDR2 FYNNEI. As DNA, the CDR3 is TGTGCCAGCAGGTCAGACGGGGGGGCCTGGTACGAGCAGTACTTC. Its translation is CASRSDGGAWYEQYF.

As DNA, the CDR3 is TGTGCCAGCAGCGTCCAACAGGGTGGCCACAATGAGCAGTTCTTC. This codes for CASSVQQGGHNEQFF. This rearrangement joins TRBV9 to TRBJ2-1; TRBD1 might be the D (6 bases). CDR3 size: 15 residues. Germline CDR1 SGDLS, CDR2 YYNGEE. The V and J ends lost 2 bases and 5 bases respectively, with 14 bases between them.

V and J are TRBV5-5 and TRBJ2-2, with TRBD1 identical over 10 bases. Germline loops: CDR1 SGHKS, CDR2 YYEKEE (reference sequence). J was trimmed by 6 bases and V by 4 bases; bases with no gene match: 9. CDR3 length: 16 residues. CDR3 nucleotides: TGTGCCAGCAGCCTGGGCATGACAGGGGGCTCCGGGGAGCTGTTTTTT. As protein: CASSLGMTGGSGELFF.

The chain joins TRBV7-9 to TRBJ2-7, with 7 bases aligning to TRBD2. The V gene's germline CDR1 is SEHNR and CDR2 FQNEAQ (reference sequence). The CDR3 has 14 amino acids. With 6 bases clipped from V and 0 bases from J, the junction kept 5 bases outside the gene matches. The CDR3 region is CASRRGGSSYEQYF. CDR3 nucleotide sequence: TGTGCCAGCAGGCGCGGGGGAAGCTCCTACGAGCAGTACTTC.

This chain uses TRBV5-1 with TRBJ1-4, with a tentative D call TRBD1 (5 bases). Trimming pared 0 bases from V and 5 bases from J, leaving 8 bases between. The CDR3 contains 14 residues. Germline CDR1 SGHRS, CDR2 YFSETQ. CDR3 sequence (DNA): TGCGCCAGCAGCTTGGAAGGGGCAAATGAAAAACTGTTTTTT. Protein sequence: CASSLEGANEKLFF. The entire variable domain, with the rest obtained from reference TRBV5-1 and TRBJ1-4, is as follows: KAGVTQTPRYLIKTRGQQVTLSCSPISGHRSVSWYQQTPGQGLQFLFEYFSETQRNKGNFPGRFSGRQFSNSRSEMNVSTLELGDSALYLCASSLEGANEKLFFGSGTQLSVL.

This chain uses TRBV7-9 with TRBJ2-7; D perhaps matches TRBD1 (6 bases). CDR1 is SEHNR and CDR2 is FQNEAQ in the germline V gene (reference sequence). Trimming shortened V by 1 base and J by 6 bases, and 16 bases separated the two germline ends. The CDR3 sequence is 15 residues long. The CDR3 sequence is CASSLGWQGTAEQYF. The CDR3, as DNA: TGTGCCAGCAGCTTAGGTTGGCAGGGGACCGCCGAGCAGTACTTC.

This clone was counted once. J is TRBJ2-3 and V is TRBV23-1, with 7 bases matching TRBD2. TRBV23-1 is an open reading frame whose function is uncertain. The CDR3 totals 17 residues. The V gene end was trimmed by 7 bases and the J gene end by 3 bases; junction bases not matched to a gene: 16. In nucleotides, the CDR3 is TGCGCCAGCACCCTGGGGGGGGGTCCCGCCTTGACAGATACGCAGTATTTT. Protein: CASTLGGGPALTDTQYF.

The chain combines TRBV2 with TRBJ2-1; TRBD2 is a possible D gene (6 bases). V lost 6 bases to trimming and J lost 0 bases, with 9 bases between them. The length of the CDR3 is 14 residues. Germline V CDR1 and CDR2: SNHLY, FYNNEI. CDR3: CASRPGSSYNEQFF. CDR3 sequence (DNA): TGTGCCAGCAGACCCGGGAGCTCCTACAATGAGCAGTTCTTC.

The rearrangement links TRBV7-9 to TRBJ1-1; maybe TRBD1 (5 bases). CDR3 length: 13 amino acids. Germline V CDR1 and CDR2: SEHNR, FQNEAQ (reference sequence). Trimming left V 7 bases short and J 6 bases short, with 15 bases between. CDR3 amino acids: CASNSQGFAEAFF. CDR3 sequence (DNA): TGTGCCAGCAACTCTCAGGGTTTTGCTGAAGCTTTCTTT.

The chain is built from TRBV27 and TRBJ2-3; D not certain. The CDR3 totals 11 residues. V lost 3 bases and J lost 8, with 6 bases in between. Germline CDR1 is MNHEY and CDR2 is SMNVEV (reference sequence). In nucleotides, the CDR3 is TGTGCCAGCAGTTTCGGTGGTACGCAGTATTTT. It yields the protein CASSFGGTQYF.

The chain employs TRBV6-6 and TRBJ1-1, with D hard to call. The germline V gene has CDR1 MNHNY and CDR2 SVGAGI (reference sequence). This CDR3 spans 13 amino acids. The V end was cut by 8 bases, the J end by 0 bases, with 10 bases between. The CDR3 region is CASSPRVNTEAFF. The DNA of the CDR3 is TGTGCCAGCTCCCCGAGGGTGAACACTGAAGCTTTCTTT.